This T cell receptor (beta chain) was found in a study of human T cells and chemical hapten exposure. General study findings and limits: After DPC sensitization, TCRs above 1 in 1000 frequency showed no change.

Original methodology: A typical sample had 95,638 TCRs, with roughly 23,224 to 690,600 overall. TCRdb reanalysed the RACE reads using MiXCR and keeps one entry per CDR3 protein. The V and J calls were not made by the authors but by TCRdb's processing. This table has about 110,000 distinct CDR3 sequences, approximately 12% appearing once. This clonotype has ten or more counts. Its cognate antigen is unknown. Losses at the gene ends were 5 bases for V and 3 bases for J; bases not matched to a gene: 8. CDR1 MNHEY and CDR2 SVGAGI come from the germline V gene. CDR3 length equals 16 residues. Stated time point: pre-sensitization, week 0. Treatment noted: therapeutic diphenylcyclopropenone sensitization with weekly scalp DPC.

The origin of this receptor is a woman in her 50s with alopecia areata. Some clones in this sample may be carry-over from other donors' samples. The V call is TRBV6-5, the J call TRBJ2-3, with TRBD1 identical over 10 bases. Sequencing was performed on whole blood, taken in connection with sensitization to the hapten diphenylcyclopropenone (DPC). The CDR3 nucleotides read TGTGCCAGCAGTACACGGACAGGGGGAACGACAGATACGCAGTATTTT. As protein: CASSTRTGGTTDTQYF.